The clone carrying this T cell receptor beta chain was recorded a few times. Its target is unknown. The record originates from a study of shared clonotypes between healthy human individuals. Study findings and constraints: Non-shared clonotypes had lower generation probabilities than clonotypes shared by all four sorted-subset donors.

Negatively enriched CD4+ T cells were divided by CD45RA into naive and memory. Germline CDR1 is MDHEN and CDR2 is SYDVKM. Losses at the gene ends were 5 bases for V and 7 bases for J; bases not matched to a gene: 7. This CDR3 contains 14 residues. Each sorted subset replicate got 200 ng genomic DNA, tens of thousands of genomes. Study processing details: Junction-only immunoSEQ data arrived without quality scores, meaning filtering differed. Produced via immunoSEQ multiplex PCR; TCRdb's table is partial and in-frame only. V, J and clone size are those of that table, while D and trimming were read from the DNA. The table shows 550,000 to 850,000 clones, with approximately 79% occurring only once.

The chain is built from TRBV28 and TRBJ1-5, with 8 bases identical to TRBD1. This sequence was found in a woman in her 30s in good health. Sample: memory CD4+ T cells sorted from blood. The subset here: CD45RA-negative fraction. Written as DNA, the CDR3 is TGTGCCAGCAGTCAGTACAGGGGGGGCCAGCCCCAGCATTTT. It is translated as CASSQYRGGQPQHF.